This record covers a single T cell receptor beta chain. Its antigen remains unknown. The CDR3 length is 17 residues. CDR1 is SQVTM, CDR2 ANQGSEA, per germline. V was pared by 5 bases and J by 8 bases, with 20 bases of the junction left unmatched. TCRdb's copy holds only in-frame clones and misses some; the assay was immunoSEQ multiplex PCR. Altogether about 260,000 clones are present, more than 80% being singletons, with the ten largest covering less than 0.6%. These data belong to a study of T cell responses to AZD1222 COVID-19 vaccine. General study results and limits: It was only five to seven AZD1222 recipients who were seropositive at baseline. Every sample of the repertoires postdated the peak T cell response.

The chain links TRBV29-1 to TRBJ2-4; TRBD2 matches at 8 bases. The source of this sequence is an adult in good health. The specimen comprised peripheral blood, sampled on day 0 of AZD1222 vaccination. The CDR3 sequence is CSVKPGLGGGILDIQYF. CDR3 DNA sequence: TGCAGCGTTAAACCGGGACTAGGGGGGGGTATCTTAGACATTCAGTACTTC.